The 5 T cell receptor beta chains in this list originate from one sample, sequenced in a study of blood T cell repertoires in COVID-19. Repertoires were generated with immunoSEQ multiplex PCR, while TCRdb's copy carries only in-frame clones and drops some. This table has some 150,000 clones, more than 65% appearing once. What was sequenced was PBMCs or T cells enriched from blood (not recorded which). The receptors here all came from a man aged 45-65 years who had recovered from COVID-19.

In its sample, this clone was seen once. As DNA, the CDR3 is TGTGCCTGGATCCGCCGGGACAGGGGGCCTCGCTACACCTTC. As protein: CAWIRRDRGPRYTF. The chain joins TRBV30 to TRBJ1-2; 12 nucleotides agree with TRBD1. V shed 4 bases, J shed 9 bases, and the junction held 9 bases outside the gene matches. This CDR3 comprises 14 residues. In germline, CDR1 is GTSNPN, CDR2 SVGIG (reference sequence).

The chain has TRBV10-2 and TRBJ1-1; 8 nucleotides match TRBD1. Per the germline V gene, CDR1 is WSHSY and CDR2 is SAAADI. The CDR3 is 16 amino acids. The trim removed 3 bases at V and 5 bases at J, leaving 11 bases unmatched. CDR3: CASSDRPGQGGTEAFF. The CDR3, as DNA: TGCGCCAGCAGTGATAGGCCAGGACAGGGAGGGACTGAAGCTTTCTTT.

This clone has only one observation. The chain has TRBV6-1 and TRBJ2-5; 10 bases align to TRBD1. This CDR3 has 15 amino acids. V trimming: 3 bases; J trimming: 4 bases; junction bases outside the gene matches: 5. Germline CDR1 reads MNHNS; CDR2 reads SASEGT. CDR3 nucleotides: TGTGCCAGCAGTGACGGGACAGGGGTTTTAGAGACCCAGTACTTC. Amino acids: CASSDGTGVLETQYF.

The rearrangement links TRBV7-9 to TRBJ1-1; the D is unclear. V lost 7 bases, J lost 2 bases, and 8 bases lay in between. The length of the CDR3 is 12 residues. The germline CDR1 and CDR2 sequences are SEHNR and FQNEAQ (reference sequence). CDR3 in DNA: TGTGCCAGCACCCTGACAAACACTGAAGCTTTCTTT. Translating gives CASTLTNTEAFF.

This clone came up a few times. The rearrangement uses TRBV5-6 and TRBJ1-2; 9 bases match TRBD1. Trimming took 6 bases from V and 2 from J; bases not matched to a gene: 11. This CDR3 is built from 16 residues. CDR1 is SGHDT, CDR2 YYEEEE, per germline. CDR3 sequence: CASTRTGDLVNYGYTF. The CDR3 nucleotides read TGTGCCAGCACCCGGACAGGGGACCTCGTCAACTATGGCTACACCTTC.